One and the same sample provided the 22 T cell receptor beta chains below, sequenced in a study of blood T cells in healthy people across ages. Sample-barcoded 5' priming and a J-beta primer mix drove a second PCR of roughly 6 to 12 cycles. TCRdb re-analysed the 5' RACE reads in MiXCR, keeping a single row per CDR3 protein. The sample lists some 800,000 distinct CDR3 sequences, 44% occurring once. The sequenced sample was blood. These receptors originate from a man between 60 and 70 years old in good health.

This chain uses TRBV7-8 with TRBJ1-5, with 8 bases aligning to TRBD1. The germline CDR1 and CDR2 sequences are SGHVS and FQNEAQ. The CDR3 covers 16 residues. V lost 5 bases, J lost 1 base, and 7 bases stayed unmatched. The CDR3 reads CASSPGQGTSNQPQHF. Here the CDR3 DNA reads TGTGCCAGCAGCCCCGGACAGGGTACGAGCAATCAGCCCCAGCATTTT. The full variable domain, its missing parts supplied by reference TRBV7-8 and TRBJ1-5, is GAGVSQSPRYKVAKRGQDVALRCDPISGHVSLFWYQQALGQGPEFLTYFQNEAQLDKSGLPSDRFFAERPEGSVSTLKIQRTQQEDSAVYLCASSPGQGTSNQPQHFGDGTRLSIL.

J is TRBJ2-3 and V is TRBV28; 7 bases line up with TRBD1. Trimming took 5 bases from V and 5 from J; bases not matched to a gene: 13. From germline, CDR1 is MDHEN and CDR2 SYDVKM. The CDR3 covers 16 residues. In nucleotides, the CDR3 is TGTGCCAGCAGTCGACAGGGAGTAGGCCTTCGAGATACGCAGTATTTT. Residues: CASSRQGVGLRDTQYF.

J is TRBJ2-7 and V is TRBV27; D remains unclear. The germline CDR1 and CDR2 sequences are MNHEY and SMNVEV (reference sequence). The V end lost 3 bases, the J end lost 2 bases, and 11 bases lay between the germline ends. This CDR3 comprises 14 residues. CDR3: CASSFLPGTYEQYF. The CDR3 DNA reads TGTGCCAGCAGTTTTTTGCCAGGTACCTACGAGCAGTACTTC.

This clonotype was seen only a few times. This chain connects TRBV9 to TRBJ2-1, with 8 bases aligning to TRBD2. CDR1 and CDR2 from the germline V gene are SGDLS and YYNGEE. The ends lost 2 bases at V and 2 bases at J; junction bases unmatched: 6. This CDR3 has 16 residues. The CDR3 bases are TGTGCCAGCAGCGTCGGGGGGGGCGGCCCCTACAATGAGCAGTTCTTC. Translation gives CASSVGGGGPYNEQFF.

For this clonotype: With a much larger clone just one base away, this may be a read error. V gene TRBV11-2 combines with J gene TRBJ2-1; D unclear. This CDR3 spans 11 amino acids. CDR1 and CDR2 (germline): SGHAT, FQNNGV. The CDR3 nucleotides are TGTGCCGGCAGTGGTGGGAATGAGCAGTTCTTC. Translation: CAGSGGNEQFF.

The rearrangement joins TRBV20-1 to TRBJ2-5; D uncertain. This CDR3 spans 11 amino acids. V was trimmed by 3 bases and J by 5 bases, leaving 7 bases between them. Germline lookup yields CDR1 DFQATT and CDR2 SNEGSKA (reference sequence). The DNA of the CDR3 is TGCAGTGCTAGTACGGGTGAGACCCAGTACTTC. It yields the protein CSASTGETQYF.

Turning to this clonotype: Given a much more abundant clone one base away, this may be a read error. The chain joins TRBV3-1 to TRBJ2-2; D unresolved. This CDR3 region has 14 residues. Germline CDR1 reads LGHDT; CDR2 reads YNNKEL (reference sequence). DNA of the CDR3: TGTGCCGGCAGCCGCGGACGGAACACCGGGGAGCTGTTTTTT. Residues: CAGSRGRNTGELFF. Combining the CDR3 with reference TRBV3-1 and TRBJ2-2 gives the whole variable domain DTAVSQTPKYLVTQMGNDKSIKCEQNLGHDTMYWYKQDSKKFLKIMFSYNNKELIINETVPNRFSPKSPDKAHLNLHINSLELGDSAVYFCAGSRGRNTGELFFGEGSRLTVL.

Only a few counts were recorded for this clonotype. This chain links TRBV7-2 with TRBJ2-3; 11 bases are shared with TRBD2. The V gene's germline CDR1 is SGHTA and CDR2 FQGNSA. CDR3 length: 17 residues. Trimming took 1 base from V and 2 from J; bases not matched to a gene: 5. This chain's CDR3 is CASSLVLAGGSTDTQYF. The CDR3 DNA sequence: TGTGCCAGCAGCTTAGTTCTAGCGGGGGGTTCCACAGATACGCAGTATTTT. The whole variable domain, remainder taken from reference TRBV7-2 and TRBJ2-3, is GAGVSQSPSNKVTEKGKDVELRCDPISGHTALYWYRQSLGQGLEFLIYFQGNSAPDKSGLPSDRFSAERTGGSVSTLTIQRTQQEDSAVYLCASSLVLAGGSTDTQYFGPGTRLTVL.

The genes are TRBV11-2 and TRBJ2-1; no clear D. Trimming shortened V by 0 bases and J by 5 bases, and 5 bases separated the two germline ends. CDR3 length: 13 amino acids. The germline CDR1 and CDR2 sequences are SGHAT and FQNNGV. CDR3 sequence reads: CASSLDPDNEQFF. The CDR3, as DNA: TGTGCCAGCAGCTTAGATCCGGACAATGAGCAGTTCTTC. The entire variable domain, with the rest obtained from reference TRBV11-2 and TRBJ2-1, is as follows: EAGVAQSPRYKIIEKRQSVAFWCNPISGHATLYWYQQILGQGPKLLIQFQNNGVVDDSQLPKDRFSAERLKGVDSTLKIQPAKLEDSAVYLCASSLDPDNEQFFGPGTRLTVL.

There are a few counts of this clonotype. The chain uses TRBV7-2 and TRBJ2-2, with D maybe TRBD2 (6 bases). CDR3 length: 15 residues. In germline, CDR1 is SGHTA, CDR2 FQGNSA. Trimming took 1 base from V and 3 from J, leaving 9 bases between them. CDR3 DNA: TGTGCCAGCAGCTTAGGTAGCGGTTACACCGGGGAGCTGTTTTTT. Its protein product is CASSLGSGYTGELFF.

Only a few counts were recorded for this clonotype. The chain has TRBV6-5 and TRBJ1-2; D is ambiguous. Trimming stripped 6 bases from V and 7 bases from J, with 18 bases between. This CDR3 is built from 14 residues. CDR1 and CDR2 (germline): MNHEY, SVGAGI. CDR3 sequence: CASSPQDGLGGYTF. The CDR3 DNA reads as TGTGCCAGCAGCCCCCAGGACGGGTTGGGTGGCTACACCTTC.

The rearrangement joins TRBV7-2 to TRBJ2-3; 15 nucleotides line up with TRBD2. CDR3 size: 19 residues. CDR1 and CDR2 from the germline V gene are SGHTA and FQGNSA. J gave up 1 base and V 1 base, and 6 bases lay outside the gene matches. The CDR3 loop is CASSLGTSGGVFGTDTQYF. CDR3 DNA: TGTGCCAGCAGCTTAGGGACTAGCGGGGGGGTGTTCGGCACAGATACGCAGTATTTT.

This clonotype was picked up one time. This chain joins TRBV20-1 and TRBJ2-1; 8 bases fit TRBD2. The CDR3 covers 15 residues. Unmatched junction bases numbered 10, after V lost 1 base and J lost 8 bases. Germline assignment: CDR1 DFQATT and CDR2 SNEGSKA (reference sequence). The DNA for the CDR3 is TGCAGTGCTAGAGCTGACGGGGGGGTCGGGCATGAGCAGTTCTTC. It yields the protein CSARADGGVGHEQFF.

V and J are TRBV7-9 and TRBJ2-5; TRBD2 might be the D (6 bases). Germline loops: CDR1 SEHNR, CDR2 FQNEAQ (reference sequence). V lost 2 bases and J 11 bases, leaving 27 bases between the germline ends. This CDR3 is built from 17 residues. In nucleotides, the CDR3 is TGTGCCAGCAGCTTATCCGGGTTTCGGGAGCATGGTAATGAGCAGTACTTC. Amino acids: CASSLSGFREHGNEQYF. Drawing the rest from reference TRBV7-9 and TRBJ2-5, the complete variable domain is DTGVSQNPRHKITKRGQNVTFRCDPISEHNRLYWYRQTLGQGPEFLTYFQNEAQLEKSRLLSDRFSAERPKGSFSTLEIQRTEQGDSAMYLCASSLSGFREHGNEQYFGPGTRLLVL.

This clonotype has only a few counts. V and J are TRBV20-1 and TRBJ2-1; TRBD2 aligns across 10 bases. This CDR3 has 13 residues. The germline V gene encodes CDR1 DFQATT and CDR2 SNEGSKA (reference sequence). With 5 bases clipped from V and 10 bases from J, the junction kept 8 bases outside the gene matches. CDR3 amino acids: CSAFSGGFEEQFF. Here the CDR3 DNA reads TGCAGTGCTTTTAGCGGGGGGTTCGAGGAGCAGTTCTTC.

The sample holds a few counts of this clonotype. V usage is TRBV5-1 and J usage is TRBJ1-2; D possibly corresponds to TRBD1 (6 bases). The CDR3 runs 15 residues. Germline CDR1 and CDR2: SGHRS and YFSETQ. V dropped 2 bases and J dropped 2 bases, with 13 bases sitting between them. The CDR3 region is CASSFSGAQNYGYTF. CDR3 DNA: TGCGCCAGCAGCTTCTCGGGGGCGCAAAACTATGGCTACACCTTC.

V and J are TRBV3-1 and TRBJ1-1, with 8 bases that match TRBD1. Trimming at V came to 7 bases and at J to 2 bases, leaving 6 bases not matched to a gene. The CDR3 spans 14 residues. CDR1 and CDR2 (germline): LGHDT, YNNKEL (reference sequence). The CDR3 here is CASKEQGGNTEAFF. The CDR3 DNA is TGTGCCAGCAAAGAACAGGGGGGTAACACTGAAGCTTTCTTT.

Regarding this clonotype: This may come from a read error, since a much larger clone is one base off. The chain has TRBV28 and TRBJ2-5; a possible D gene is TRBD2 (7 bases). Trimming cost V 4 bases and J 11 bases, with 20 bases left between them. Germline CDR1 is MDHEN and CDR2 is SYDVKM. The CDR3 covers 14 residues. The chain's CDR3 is CASSSTGTIDEQYF. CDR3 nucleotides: TGTGCCAGCAGTTCTACAGGGACTATTGATGAGCAGTACTTC.

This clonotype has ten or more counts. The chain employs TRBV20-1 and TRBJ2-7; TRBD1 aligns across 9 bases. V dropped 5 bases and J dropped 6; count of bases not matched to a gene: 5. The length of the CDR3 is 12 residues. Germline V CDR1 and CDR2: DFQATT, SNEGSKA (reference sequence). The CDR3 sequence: CSAAGTGPEQYF. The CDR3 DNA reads TGCAGTGCTGCCGGGACAGGGCCCGAGCAGTACTTC.

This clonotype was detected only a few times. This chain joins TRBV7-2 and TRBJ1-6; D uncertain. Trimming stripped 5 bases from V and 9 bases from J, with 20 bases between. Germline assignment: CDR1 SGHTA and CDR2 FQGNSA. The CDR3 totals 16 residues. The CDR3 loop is CASSLLDQAQISPLHF. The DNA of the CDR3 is TGTGCCAGCAGCCTCCTGGACCAGGCCCAAATTTCACCCCTCCACTTT. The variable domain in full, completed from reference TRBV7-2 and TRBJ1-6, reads GAGVSQSPSNKVTEKGKDVELRCDPISGHTALYWYRQSLGQGLEFLIYFQGNSAPDKSGLPSDRFSAERTGGSVSTLTIQRTQQEDSAVYLCASSLLDQAQISPLHFGNGTRLTVT.

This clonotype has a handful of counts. In DNA form, the CDR3 reads TGTGCCAGCAGTTTTATAACGGGGCTAACAAAATTTTTTCTCGCGAACACCGGGGAGCTGTTTTTT. Its protein product is CASSFITGLTKFFLANTGELFF. This chain joins TRBV12-3 or TRBV12-4 and TRBJ2-2, with D possibly called TRBD1 or TRBD2 (5 bases each). The CDR3 covers 22 residues. The V end lost 3 bases, the J end lost 0 bases, and 29 bases lay between the germline ends.

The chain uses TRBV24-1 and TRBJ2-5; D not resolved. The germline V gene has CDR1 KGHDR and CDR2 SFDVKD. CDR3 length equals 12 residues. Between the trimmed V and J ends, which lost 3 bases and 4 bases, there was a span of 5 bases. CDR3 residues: CATSDSAETQYF. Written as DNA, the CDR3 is TGTGCCACCAGTGATAGTGCAGAGACCCAGTACTTC.